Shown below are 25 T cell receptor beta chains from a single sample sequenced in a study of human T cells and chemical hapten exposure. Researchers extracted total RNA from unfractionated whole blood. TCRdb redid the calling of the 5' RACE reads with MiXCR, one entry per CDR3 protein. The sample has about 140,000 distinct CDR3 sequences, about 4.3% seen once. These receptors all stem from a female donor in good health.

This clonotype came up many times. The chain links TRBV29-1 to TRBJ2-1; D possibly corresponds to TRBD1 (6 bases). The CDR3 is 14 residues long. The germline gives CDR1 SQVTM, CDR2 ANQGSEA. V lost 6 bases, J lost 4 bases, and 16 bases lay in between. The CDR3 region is CSVTPGQVYNEQFF. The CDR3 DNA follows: TGCAGCGTGACCCCGGGACAAGTATACAATGAGCAGTTCTTC.

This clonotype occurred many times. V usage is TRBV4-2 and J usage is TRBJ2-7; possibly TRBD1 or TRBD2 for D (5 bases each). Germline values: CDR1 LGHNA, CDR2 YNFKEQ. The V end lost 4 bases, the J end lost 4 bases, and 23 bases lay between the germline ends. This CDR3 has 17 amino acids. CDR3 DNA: TGTGCCAGCAGCCGGAATTTGGGGGATCCCATCGTGTACGAGCAGTACTTC. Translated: CASSRNLGDPIVYEQYF.

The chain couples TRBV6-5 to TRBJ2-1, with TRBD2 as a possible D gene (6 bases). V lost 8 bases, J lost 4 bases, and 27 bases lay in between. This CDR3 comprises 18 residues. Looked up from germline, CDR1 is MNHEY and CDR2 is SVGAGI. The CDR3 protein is CASGPGRAGGAGYNEQFF. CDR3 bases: TGTGCCAGCGGTCCGGGGCGGGCCGGCGGGGCAGGATACAATGAGCAGTTCTTC.

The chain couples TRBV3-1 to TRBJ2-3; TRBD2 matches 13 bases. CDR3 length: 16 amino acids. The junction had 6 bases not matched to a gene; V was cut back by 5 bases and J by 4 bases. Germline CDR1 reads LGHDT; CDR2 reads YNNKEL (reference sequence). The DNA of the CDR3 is TGTGCCAGCAGCTTCCGGACTAGCGGGGGAGCAGATACGCAGTATTTT. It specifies CASSFRTSGGADTQYF.

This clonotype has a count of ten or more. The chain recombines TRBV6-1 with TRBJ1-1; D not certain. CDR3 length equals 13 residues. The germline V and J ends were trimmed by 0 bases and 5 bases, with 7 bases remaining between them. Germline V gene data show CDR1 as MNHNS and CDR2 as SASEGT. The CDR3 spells CASSEAGRTEAFF. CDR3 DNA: TGTGCCAGCAGTGAAGCGGGGAGGACTGAAGCTTTCTTT.

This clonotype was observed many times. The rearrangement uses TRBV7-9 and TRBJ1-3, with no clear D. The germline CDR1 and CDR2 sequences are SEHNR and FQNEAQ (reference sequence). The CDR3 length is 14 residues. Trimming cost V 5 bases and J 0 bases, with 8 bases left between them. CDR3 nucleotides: TGTGCCAGCAGCCTCTCTATCTCTGGAAACACCATATATTTT. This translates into CASSLSISGNTIYF.

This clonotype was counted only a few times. The CDR3 sequence is CASSLILENEQFF. The CDR3 DNA is TGTGCCAGCAGCTTGATACTAGAGAATGAGCAGTTCTTC. The chain recombines TRBV5-4 with TRBJ2-1; tentative D call: TRBD2 (5 bases). The V gene lost 1 base and the J gene lost 7 bases, with 9 bases spanning the gap. Germline V gene sequence: CDR1 SGHNT, CDR2 YYREEE (reference sequence). CDR3 length: 13 amino acids.

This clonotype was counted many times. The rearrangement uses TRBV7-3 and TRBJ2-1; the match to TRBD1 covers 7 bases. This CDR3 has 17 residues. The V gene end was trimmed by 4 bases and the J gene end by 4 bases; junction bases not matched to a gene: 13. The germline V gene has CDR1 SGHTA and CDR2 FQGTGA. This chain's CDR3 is CASSSTGALSNYNEQFF. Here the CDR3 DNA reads TGTGCCAGCAGCTCTACAGGGGCCCTCAGTAATTACAATGAGCAGTTCTTC.

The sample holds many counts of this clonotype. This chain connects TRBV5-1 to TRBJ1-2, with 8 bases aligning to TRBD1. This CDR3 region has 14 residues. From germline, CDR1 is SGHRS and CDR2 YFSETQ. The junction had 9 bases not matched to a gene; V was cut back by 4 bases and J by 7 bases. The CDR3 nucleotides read TGCGCCAGCAGCGTGGACAGGGAATTGTCTGGCTACACCTTC. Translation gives CASSVDRELSGYTF.

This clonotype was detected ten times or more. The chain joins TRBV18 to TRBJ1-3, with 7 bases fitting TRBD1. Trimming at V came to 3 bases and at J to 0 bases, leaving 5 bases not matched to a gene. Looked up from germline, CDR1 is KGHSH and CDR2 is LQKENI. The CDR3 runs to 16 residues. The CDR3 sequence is CASSPRDRASGNTIYF. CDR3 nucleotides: TGTGCCAGCTCACCCCGGGACAGAGCCTCTGGAAACACCATATATTTT.

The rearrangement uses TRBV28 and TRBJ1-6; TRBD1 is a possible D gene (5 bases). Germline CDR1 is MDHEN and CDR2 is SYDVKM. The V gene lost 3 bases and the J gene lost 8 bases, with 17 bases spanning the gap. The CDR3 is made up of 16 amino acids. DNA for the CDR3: TGTGCCAGCAGTTTGGCCGCAGGGAGGCGAGATTCACCCCTCCACTTT. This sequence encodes CASSLAAGRRDSPLHF.

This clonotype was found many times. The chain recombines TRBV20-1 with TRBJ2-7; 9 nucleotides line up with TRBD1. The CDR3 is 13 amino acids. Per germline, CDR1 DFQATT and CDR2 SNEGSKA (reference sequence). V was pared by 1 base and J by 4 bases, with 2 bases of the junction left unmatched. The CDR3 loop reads CSARVDRGYEQYF. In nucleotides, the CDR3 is TGCAGTGCTAGAGTGGACAGGGGTTACGAGCAGTACTTC.

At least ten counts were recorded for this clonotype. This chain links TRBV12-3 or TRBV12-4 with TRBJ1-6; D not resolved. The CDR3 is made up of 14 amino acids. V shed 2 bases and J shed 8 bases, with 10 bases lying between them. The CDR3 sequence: CASSLIGLDSPLHF. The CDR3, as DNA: TGTGCCAGCAGTTTAATAGGACTTGATTCACCCCTCCACTTT.

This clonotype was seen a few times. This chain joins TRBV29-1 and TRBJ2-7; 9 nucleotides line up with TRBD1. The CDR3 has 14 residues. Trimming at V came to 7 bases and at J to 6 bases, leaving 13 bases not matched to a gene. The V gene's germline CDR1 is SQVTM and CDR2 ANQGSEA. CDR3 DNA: TGCAGCGCCCGTGGGTTGGGACAGGGAGGCGAGCAGTACTTC. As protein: CSARGLGQGGEQYF.

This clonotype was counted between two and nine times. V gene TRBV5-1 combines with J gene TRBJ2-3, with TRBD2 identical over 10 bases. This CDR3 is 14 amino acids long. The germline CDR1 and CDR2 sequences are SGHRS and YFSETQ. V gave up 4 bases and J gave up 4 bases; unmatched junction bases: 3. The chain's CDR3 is CASSPGLASDTQYF. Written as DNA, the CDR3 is TGCGCCAGCAGCCCGGGACTAGCGTCAGATACGCAGTATTTT.

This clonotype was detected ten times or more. The CDR3 spells CASTKGSGYTF. CDR3 nucleotide sequence: TGTGCCAGCACGAAGGGCTCTGGCTACACCTTC. The chain employs TRBV6-6 and TRBJ1-2, with unresolved D. The CDR3 runs to 11 residues. Germline assignment: CDR1 MNHNY and CDR2 SVGAGI (reference sequence). Trimming took off 7 bases at V and 7 bases at J, with 10 bases between the two ends.

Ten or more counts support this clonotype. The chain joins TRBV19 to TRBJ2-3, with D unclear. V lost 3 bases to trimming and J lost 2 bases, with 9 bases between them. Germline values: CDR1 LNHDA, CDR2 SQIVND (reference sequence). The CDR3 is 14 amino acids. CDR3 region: CASSISPYTDTQYF. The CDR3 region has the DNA TGTGCCAGTAGTATCTCGCCCTACACAGATACGCAGTATTTT.

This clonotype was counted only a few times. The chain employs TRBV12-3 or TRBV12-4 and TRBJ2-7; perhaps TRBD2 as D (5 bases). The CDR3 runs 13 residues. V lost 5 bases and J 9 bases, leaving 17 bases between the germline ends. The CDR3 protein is CASSAHTSFGQYF. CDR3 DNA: TGTGCCAGCAGTGCACATACTAGTTTCGGGCAGTACTTC.

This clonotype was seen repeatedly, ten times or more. The CDR3 sequence: CASSFTTQGEAFF. The CDR3, as DNA: TGTGCCAGCAGCTTTACGACCCAGGGTGAAGCTTTCTTT. This chain links TRBV7-9 with TRBJ1-1; weak D call: TRBD1 (5 bases). Per the germline V gene, CDR1 is SEHNR and CDR2 is FQNEAQ (reference sequence). CDR3 length: 13 amino acids. Between the trimmed V and J ends, which lost 3 bases and 7 bases, there was a span of 12 bases. Full variable domain (remainder filled in from reference TRBV7-9 and TRBJ1-1): DTGVSQNPRHKITKRGQNVTFRCDPISEHNRLYWYRQTLGQGPEFLTYFQNEAQLEKSRLLSDRFSAERPKGSFSTLEIQRTEQGDSAMYLCASSFTTQGEAFFGQGTRLTVV.

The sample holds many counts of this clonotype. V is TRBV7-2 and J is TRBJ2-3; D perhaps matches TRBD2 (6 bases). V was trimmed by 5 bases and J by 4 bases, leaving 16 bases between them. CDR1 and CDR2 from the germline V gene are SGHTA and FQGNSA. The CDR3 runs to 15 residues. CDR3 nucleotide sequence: TGTGCCAGCAGCCCCATCGCGGGGCGGGCAGATACGCAGTATTTT. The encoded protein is CASSPIAGRADTQYF.

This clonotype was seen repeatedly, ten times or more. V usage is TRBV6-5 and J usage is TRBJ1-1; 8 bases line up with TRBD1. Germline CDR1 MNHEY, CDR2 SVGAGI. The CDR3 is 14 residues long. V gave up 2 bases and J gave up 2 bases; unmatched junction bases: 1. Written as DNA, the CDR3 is TGTGCCAGCAGTTACACAGGGGGAAACACTGAAGCTTTCTTT. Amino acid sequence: CASSYTGGNTEAFF.

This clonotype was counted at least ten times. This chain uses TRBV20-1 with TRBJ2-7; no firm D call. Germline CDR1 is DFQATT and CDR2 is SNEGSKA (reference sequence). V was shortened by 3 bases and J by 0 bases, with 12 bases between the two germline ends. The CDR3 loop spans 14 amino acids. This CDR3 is CSASQTYSSYEQYF. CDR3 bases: TGCAGTGCTAGTCAGACTTACAGCTCCTACGAGCAGTACTTC.

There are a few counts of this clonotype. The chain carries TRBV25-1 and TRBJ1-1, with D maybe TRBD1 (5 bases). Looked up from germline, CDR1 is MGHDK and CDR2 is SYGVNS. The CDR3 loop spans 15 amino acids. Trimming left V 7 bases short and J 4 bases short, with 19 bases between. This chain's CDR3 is CASTESGLRGTEAFF. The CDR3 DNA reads TGTGCCAGCACCGAATCGGGATTAAGGGGCACTGAAGCTTTCTTT.

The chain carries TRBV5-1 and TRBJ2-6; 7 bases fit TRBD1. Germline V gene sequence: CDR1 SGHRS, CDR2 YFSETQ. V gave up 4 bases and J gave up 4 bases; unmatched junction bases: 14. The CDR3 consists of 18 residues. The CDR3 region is CASSGWDRGRSGANVLTF. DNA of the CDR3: TGCGCCAGCAGCGGGTGGGACAGAGGTCGATCGGGGGCCAACGTCCTGACTTTC.

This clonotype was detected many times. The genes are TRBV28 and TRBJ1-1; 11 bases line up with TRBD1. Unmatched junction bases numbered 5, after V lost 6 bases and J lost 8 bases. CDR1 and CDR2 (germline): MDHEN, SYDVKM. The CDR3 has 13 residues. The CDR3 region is CASRSGQGVEAFF. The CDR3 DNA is TGTGCCAGCAGGTCGGGACAGGGGGTCGAAGCTTTCTTT.